The 14 T cell receptor beta chains in this list originate from one sample, sequenced in a study of T-cell reconstitution after alpha-beta-depleted transplantation in children. Unique molecular identifiers were used in preparing the TCRbeta library. Each CDR3 protein gets one entry after TCRdb re-called the PCR reads with MiXCR. This sample carries roughly 310,000 distinct CDR3 sequences, 23% of them seen once, and the ten largest clones take about 10%. This specimen consisted of PBMCs, mostly from graft donor cells, obtained 180 days after TCRalphabeta/CD19-depleted stem cell transplant. The origin of the receptors is a male patient younger than 18 who had a stem cell transplant for acute lymphoblastic leukemia, so the T cells may come from the graft donor.

V and J are TRBV28 and TRBJ1-2; TRBD1 is a possible D gene (5 bases). Trimming removed 4 bases at V and 3 bases at J, with 12 bases between. Germline loops: CDR1 MDHEN, CDR2 SYDVKM. The CDR3 extends over 14 amino acids. The CDR3 region is CASSSAGGDYGYTF. The CDR3 DNA is TGTGCCAGCAGTTCGGCTGGAGGGGACTATGGCTACACCTTC.

Worth noting for this clonotype: At one boundary the junction diverges from the germline segment, which might be a read error. This chain uses TRBV10-2 with TRBJ2-3, with D perhaps TRBD2 (5 bases). There are 15 residues in the CDR3. Germline lookup yields CDR1 WSHSY and CDR2 SAAADI. This chain's CDR3 is CSSSDLASYTDTQYF. The CDR3 DNA sequence: TGCTCCAGCAGTGATCTTGCTAGCTACACAGATACGCAGTATTTT.

Details on this clonotype: A much larger clone lies one base from this, so it may be a read error. The chain has TRBV12-3 or TRBV12-4 and TRBJ2-1, with 10 bases that match TRBD2. The CDR3 is 15 residues long. CDR3: CASRRSGRAYNEKFF. The CDR3 DNA sequence: TGTGCCAGCAGGAGAAGCGGGAGGGCCTACAATGAGAAGTTCTTC.

The chain joins TRBV11-2 to TRBJ2-1, with 9 bases lining up with TRBD2. V was clipped by 4 bases and J by 3 bases; unmatched bases: 4. The CDR3 length is 15 residues. Germline-derived CDR1 and CDR2 are SGHAT and FQNNGV. Here the CDR3 DNA reads TGTGCCAGCAGCTCGGGACTAGCTATCTACAATGAGCAGTTCTTC. Protein product: CASSSGLAIYNEQFF.

This clonotype was seen a few times. This chain uses TRBV7-3 with TRBJ2-5, with 8 bases aligning to TRBD2. V lost 5 bases, J lost 0 bases, and 5 bases stayed unmatched. Germline lookup yields CDR1 SGHTA and CDR2 FQGTGA. The CDR3 is 15 residues long. The CDR3 DNA follows: TGTGCCAGCAGCGCTAGCGGGTCTTACCAAGAGACCCAGTACTTC. Protein product: CASSASGSYQETQYF.

This clonotype was counted a few times. The J gene is TRBJ2-1, the V gene TRBV9; 8 positions match TRBD2. Germline V CDR1 and CDR2: SGDLS, YYNGEE. Trimming at V came to 0 bases and at J to 3 bases, leaving 5 bases not matched to a gene. The CDR3 consists of 16 residues. This CDR3 is CASSVGAGGFYNEQFF. The CDR3 DNA is TGTGCCAGCAGCGTAGGGGCGGGAGGTTTCTACAATGAGCAGTTCTTC.

This clonotype was counted ten times or more. The genes are TRBV5-1 and TRBJ2-5; 8 nucleotides agree with TRBD1. With 4 bases clipped from V and 0 bases from J, the junction kept 5 bases outside the gene matches. CDR1 is SGHRS and CDR2 is YFSETQ in the germline V gene. The CDR3 extends over 15 amino acids. CDR3: CASSEGQDYQETQYF. CDR3 DNA sequence: TGCGCCAGCAGCGAGGGACAGGACTACCAAGAGACCCAGTACTTC.

This clonotype was seen a few times. The rearrangement joins TRBV14 to TRBJ1-6, with D perhaps matching TRBD1 (5 bases). Germline-derived CDR1 and CDR2 are SGHDN and FVKESK. There are 15 residues in the CDR3. Trimming removed 1 base from V and 8 bases from J, with 12 bases in between. The DNA of the CDR3 is TGTGCCAGCAGCCAAGCGGCAGGGAGATATTCACCCCTCCACTTT. Translated: CASSQAAGRYSPLHF.

The rearrangement joins TRBV9 to TRBJ2-1; possibly TRBD1 for D (6 bases). CDR1 SGDLS and CDR2 YYNGEE come from the germline V gene. Trimming left V 6 bases short and J 4 bases short, with 14 bases between. This CDR3 contains 14 residues. The CDR3 DNA reads as TGTGCCAGCAACCAGGGGCGACTGTACAATGAGCAGTTCTTC. It is translated as CASNQGRLYNEQFF.

V usage is TRBV10-1 and J usage is TRBJ2-1, with D uncertain. CDR1 WNHNN and CDR2 SYGVQD come from the germline V gene (reference sequence). V shed 0 bases and J shed 4 bases, with 13 bases lying between them. CDR3 size: 16 residues. CDR3 DNA sequence: TGCGCCAGCAGTGAGTCGCAAGGGCGGTTATACAATGAGCAGTTCTTC. Its protein is CASSESQGRLYNEQFF.

This clonotype was detected only a few times. The chain is built from TRBV10-3 and TRBJ1-2, with unresolved D. The V and J ends lost 0 bases and 3 bases respectively, with 8 bases between them. This CDR3 comprises 14 residues. CDR1 is ENHRY, CDR2 SYGVKD, per germline. The CDR3 reads CAISESSGDYGYTF. Written as DNA, the CDR3 is TGTGCCATCAGTGAGTCGAGTGGGGACTATGGCTACACCTTC.

This clonotype showed up just a few times. The chain links TRBV4-2 to TRBJ2-3, with a tentative D call TRBD1 (5 bases). Germline loops: CDR1 LGHNA, CDR2 YNFKEQ. The V end lost 1 base, the J end lost 0 bases, and 11 bases lay between the germline ends. The CDR3 contains 16 residues. This CDR3 reads CASSQAGATSTDTQYF. CDR3 nucleotide sequence: TGTGCCAGCAGCCAAGCTGGGGCAACCAGCACAGATACGCAGTATTTT.

This clonotype was seen many times. The rearrangement joins TRBV5-1 to TRBJ2-3; no definite D call. V lost 4 bases and J lost 0, with 12 bases in between. Looked up from germline, CDR1 is SGHRS and CDR2 is YFSETQ. CDR3 length: 15 residues. The CDR3 coding sequence is TGCGCCAGCAGCGACTGGACGGTTAGCACAGATACGCAGTATTTT. Translation gives CASSDWTVSTDTQYF.

The genes are TRBV5-1 and TRBJ2-3; TRBD2 matches 13 bases. In germline, CDR1 is SGHRS, CDR2 YFSETQ. CDR3 length: 17 amino acids. Trimming at V came to 4 bases and at J to 2 bases, leaving 7 bases not matched to a gene. Here the CDR3 DNA reads TGCGCCAGCAGCGTCCAGACTAGCGGGAGGTTCACAGATACGCAGTATTTT. Translating it yields CASSVQTSGRFTDTQYF.